Below, one T cell receptor beta chain is given with its context. The data belong to a study of patients and donors after allogeneic stem cell transplantation. From germline, CDR1 is MDHEN and CDR2 SYDVKM. There are 17 residues in the CDR3. V was shortened by 6 bases and J by 1 base, with 18 bases between the two germline ends. TCRdb recomputed calls from the RT-PCR reads with MiXCR, one row per CDR3 protein. The sample yields about 90,000 distinct CDR3 sequences, 45% to 50% seen once. The chain has TRBV28 and TRBJ1-4; D unclear. The source is a human donor who was either an allogeneic HSCT recipient or a stem cell or donor lymphocyte infusion donor (not recorded which). It is not recorded whose cells these are; they may come from a transplant donor. The sequencing sample was made of blood, either unsorted or a sorted T cell fraction (not recorded which). As DNA, the CDR3 is TGTGCCAGCAGGAGCCCGACCGCGGCGCAAACTAATGAAAAACTGTTTTTT. Its translation is CASRSPTAAQTNEKLFF.